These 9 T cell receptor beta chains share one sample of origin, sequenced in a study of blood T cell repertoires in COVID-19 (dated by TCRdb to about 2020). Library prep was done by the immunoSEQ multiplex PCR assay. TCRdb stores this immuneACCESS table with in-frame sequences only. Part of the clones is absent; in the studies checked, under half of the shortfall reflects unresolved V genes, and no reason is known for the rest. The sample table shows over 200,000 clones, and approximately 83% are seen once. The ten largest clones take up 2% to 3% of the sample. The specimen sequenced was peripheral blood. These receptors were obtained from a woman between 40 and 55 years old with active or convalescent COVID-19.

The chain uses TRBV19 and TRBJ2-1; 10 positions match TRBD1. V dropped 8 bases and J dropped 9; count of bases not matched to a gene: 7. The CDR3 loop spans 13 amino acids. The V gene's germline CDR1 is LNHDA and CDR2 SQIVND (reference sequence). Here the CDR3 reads CASFGQGGREQFF. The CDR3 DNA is TGTGCCAGTTTTGGACAGGGGGGCCGTGAGCAGTTCTTC.

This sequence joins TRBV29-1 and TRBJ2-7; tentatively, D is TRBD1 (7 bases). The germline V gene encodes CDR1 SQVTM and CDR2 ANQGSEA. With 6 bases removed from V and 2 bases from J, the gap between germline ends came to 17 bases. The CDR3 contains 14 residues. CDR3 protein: CSVPGDSTTYEQYF. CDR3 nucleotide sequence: TGCAGCGTCCCGGGGGACAGCACTACCTACGAGCAGTACTTC.

Here the CDR3 reads CASSRRDSGNTIYF. The CDR3 nucleotides are TGTGCCAGCAGCAGACGGGACTCTGGAAACACCATATATTTT. V and J are TRBV2 and TRBJ1-3; D ambiguous. The CDR3 sequence is 14 residues long. Per the germline V gene, CDR1 is SNHLY and CDR2 is FYNNEI. V was clipped by 6 bases and J by 0 bases, with 9 bases between them.

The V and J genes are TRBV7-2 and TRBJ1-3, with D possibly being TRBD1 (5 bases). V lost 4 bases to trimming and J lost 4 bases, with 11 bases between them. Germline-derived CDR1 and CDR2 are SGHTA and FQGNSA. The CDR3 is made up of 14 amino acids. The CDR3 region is CASSSAGYGNTIYF. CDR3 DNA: TGTGCCAGCAGCTCTGCAGGGTACGGAAACACCATATATTTT.

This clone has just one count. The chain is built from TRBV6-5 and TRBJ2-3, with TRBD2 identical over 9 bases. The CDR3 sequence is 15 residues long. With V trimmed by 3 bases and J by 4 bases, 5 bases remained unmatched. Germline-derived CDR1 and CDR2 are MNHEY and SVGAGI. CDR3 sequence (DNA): TGTGCCAGCAGTTATAGCGGGAGATCCCCAGATACGCAGTATTTT. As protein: CASSYSGRSPDTQYF.

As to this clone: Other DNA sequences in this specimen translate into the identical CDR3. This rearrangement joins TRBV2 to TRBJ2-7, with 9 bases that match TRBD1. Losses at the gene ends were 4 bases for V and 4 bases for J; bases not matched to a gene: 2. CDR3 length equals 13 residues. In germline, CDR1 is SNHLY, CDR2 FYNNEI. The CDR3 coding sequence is TGTGCCAGCAGTGGAGGACAGGGGTACGAGCAGTACTTC. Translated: CASSGGQGYEQYF.

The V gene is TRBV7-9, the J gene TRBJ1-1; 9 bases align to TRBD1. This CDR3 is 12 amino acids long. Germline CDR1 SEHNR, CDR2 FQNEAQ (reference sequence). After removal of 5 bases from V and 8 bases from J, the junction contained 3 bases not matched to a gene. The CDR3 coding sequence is TGTGCCAGCAGCCGGGACAGGGCCGAAGCTTTCTTT. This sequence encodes CASSRDRAEAFF.

CDR3 DNA: TGTGCCAGCAGCCAAACGACAGGGGACAATGAGCAGTTCTTC. This sequence encodes CASSQTTGDNEQFF. The V and J genes are TRBV7-2 and TRBJ2-1, with 8 bases aligning to TRBD1. The germline CDR1 and CDR2 sequences are SGHTA and FQGNSA. Trimming at V came to 5 bases and at J to 5 bases, leaving 5 bases not matched to a gene. There are 14 residues in the CDR3.

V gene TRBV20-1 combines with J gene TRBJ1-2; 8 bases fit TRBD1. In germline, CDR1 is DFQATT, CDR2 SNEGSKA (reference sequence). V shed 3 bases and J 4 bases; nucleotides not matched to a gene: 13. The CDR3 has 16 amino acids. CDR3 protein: CSASLGQALGSYGYTF. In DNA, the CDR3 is TGCAGTGCTAGTCTGGGACAGGCCCTAGGGAGCTATGGCTACACCTTC.